Included here is one TCR beta chain sequence, with context. Its antigen is undetermined. The CDR3 has 17 residues. Germline values: CDR1 LNHDA, CDR2 SQIVND (reference sequence). J was trimmed by 1 base and V by 0 bases; bases with no gene match: 8. The entry originates in a study of T cell responses to AZD1222 COVID-19 vaccine. General study points: Dominant CD4 TCR responses targeted spike regions 160-218 and 743-854.

Some clones are missing from TCRdb's copy, which holds only in-frame ones; the method was immunoSEQ multiplex PCR. Among roughly 180,000 clones listed, approximately 90% were seen once. This chain joins TRBV19 and TRBJ2-7, with TRBD2 identical over 8 bases. The origin of this receptor is an adult in good health. The sequences come from peripheral blood, collected on day 0 of AZD1222 vaccination. In DNA, the CDR3 is TGTGCCAGTAGTATAGAGGCGGGGGGCCGTCCTTCCTACGAGCAGTACTTC. Translation gives CASSIEAGGRPSYEQYF.